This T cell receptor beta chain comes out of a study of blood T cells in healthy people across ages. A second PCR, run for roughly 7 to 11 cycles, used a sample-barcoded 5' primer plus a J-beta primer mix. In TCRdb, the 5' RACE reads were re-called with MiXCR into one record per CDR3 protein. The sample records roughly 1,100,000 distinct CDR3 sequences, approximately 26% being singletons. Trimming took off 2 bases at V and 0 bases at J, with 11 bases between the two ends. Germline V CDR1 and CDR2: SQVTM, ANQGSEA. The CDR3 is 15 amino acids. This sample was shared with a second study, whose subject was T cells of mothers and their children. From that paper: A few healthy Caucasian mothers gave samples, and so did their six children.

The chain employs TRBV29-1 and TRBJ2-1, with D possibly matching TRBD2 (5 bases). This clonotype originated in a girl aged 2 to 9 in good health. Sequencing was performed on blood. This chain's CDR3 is CSVEISGSSYNEQFF. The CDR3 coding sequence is TGCAGCGTTGAAATAAGCGGAAGCTCCTACAATGAGCAGTTCTTC.